These 9 T cell receptor beta chains were all obtained from the same sample, sequenced in a study of monozygotic twins with inflammatory bowel disease. Reprocessing the 5' RACE reads, TCRdb reports a single entry for every CDR3 protein and omits DNA. The data show 300,000 to 400,000 distinct CDR3 sequences, and the top ten clones hold 2%. The sample was blood. The source of these receptors is a human donor with ulcerative colitis or Crohn's disease, or a healthy co-twin of an affected twin (not recorded which).

The chain joins TRBV20-1 to TRBJ1-2; TCRdb's D gene call, TRBD1, goes unchecked for lack of DNA. Germline V lookup: CDR1 DFQATT, CDR2 SNEGSKA (reference sequence). The CDR3 is made up of 14 amino acids. CDR3: CSASQQGASYGYTF.

The chain links TRBV7-2 to TRBJ2-7. The CDR3 covers 13 residues. Germline V CDR1 and CDR2: SGHTA, FQGNSA. Here the CDR3 reads CASSSMDRYEQYF.

The chain joins TRBV12-3 or TRBV12-4 to TRBJ2-2. The CDR3 runs 15 residues. CDR3 in amino acids: CATQFRASGTGELFF.

The chain couples TRBV27 to TRBJ2-3. This CDR3 has 14 residues. Germline values: CDR1 MNHEY, CDR2 SMNVEV (reference sequence). The CDR3 protein is CASRQMAATDTQYF.

The rearrangement links TRBV11-2 to TRBJ1-4. Germline V gene lookup returns CDR1 SGHAT and CDR2 FQNNGV. This CDR3 spans 13 amino acids. The CDR3 sequence: CASSLDQTEGPNF.

The CDR3 here is CASSSRMVLNPPTGGRPHEQYF. The chain couples TRBV7-1 to TRBJ2-7; TCRdb gives TRBD1 as the D gene, but with no DNA this cannot be confirmed. TRBV7-1 is marked as an open reading frame, function uncertain. The CDR3 consists of 22 residues.

The rearrangement uses TRBV28 and TRBJ1-5; TCRdb indicates TRBD1, and absent DNA this call remains unverified. CDR3 size: 15 residues. CDR1 is MDHEN and CDR2 is SYDVKM in the germline V gene. The CDR3: CASRGRKGANQPQHF.

The chain couples TRBV7-2 to TRBJ2-7. The CDR3 totals 14 residues. Germline V gene lookup returns CDR1 SGHTA and CDR2 FQGNSA. Here the CDR3 reads CASSLYAGPYEQYF.

V usage is TRBV7-2 and J usage is TRBJ1-1; TCRdb names TRBD1, which stays unverified in the absence of DNA. The CDR3 sequence is 13 residues long. Per germline, CDR1 SGHTA and CDR2 FQGNSA. CDR3 residues: CASSLGTGAEAFF.